The T cell receptor (beta chain) described here comes from a study of early stage breast cancer tumors. Study-wide background: The ER+/PR+/HER2- tumors included 7 or 8 ductal and a few lobular carcinomas.

Libraries were prepared by immunoSEQ multiplex PCR; TCRdb keeps only in-frame clonotypes and omits some of them. The sample carries 25,000 to 30,000 clones, around three quarters recorded once. To note about this clone: The antigen is undetermined.

V gave up 4 bases and J gave up 3 bases; unmatched junction bases: 11. This CDR3 is 16 amino acids long. The germline CDR1 and CDR2 sequences are LNHDA and SQIVND (reference sequence). Study-wide results and limits: Commonly generated sequences made up most enriched TCRB sequences shared between patients. In about 90% of the 16 patients, blood comparison separated tumor from normal breast.

Sequencing input: blood. The receptor was isolated from a person aged 50 to 59 with breast cancer. The chain is built from TRBV19 and TRBJ1-2; 7 nucleotides line up with TRBD1. CDR3 in DNA: TGTGCCAGTAGTACCCGGACAGGCGCCGAGGACTATGGCTACACCTTC. This codes for CASSTRTGAEDYGYTF.